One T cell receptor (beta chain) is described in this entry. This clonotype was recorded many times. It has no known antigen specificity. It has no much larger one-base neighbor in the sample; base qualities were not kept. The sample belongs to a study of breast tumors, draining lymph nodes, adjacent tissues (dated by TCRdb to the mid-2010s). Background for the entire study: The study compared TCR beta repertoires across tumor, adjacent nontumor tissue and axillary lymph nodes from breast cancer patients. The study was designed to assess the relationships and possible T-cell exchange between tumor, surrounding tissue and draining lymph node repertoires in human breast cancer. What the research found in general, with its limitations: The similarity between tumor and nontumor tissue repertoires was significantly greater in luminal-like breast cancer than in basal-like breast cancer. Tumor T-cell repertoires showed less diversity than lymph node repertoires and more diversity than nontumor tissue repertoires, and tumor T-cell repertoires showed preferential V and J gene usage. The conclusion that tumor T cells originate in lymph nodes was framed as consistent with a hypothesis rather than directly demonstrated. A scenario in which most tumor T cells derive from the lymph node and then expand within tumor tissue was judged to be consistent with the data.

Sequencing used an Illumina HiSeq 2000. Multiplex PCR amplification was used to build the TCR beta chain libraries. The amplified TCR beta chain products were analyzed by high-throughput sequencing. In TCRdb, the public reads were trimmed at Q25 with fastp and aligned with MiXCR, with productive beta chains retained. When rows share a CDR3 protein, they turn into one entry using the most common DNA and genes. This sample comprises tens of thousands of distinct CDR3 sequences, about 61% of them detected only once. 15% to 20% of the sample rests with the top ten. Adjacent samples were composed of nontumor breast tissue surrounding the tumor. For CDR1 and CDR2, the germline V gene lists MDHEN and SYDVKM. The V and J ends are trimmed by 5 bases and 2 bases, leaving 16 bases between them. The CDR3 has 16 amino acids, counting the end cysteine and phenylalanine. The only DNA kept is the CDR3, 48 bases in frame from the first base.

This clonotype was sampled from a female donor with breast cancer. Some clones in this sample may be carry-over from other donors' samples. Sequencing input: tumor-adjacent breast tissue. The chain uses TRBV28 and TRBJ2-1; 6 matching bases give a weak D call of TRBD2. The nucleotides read TGTGCCAGCAGTGCCATGGGGGACTCGGCCTACAATGAGCAGTTCTTC. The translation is CASSAMGDSAYNEQFF.